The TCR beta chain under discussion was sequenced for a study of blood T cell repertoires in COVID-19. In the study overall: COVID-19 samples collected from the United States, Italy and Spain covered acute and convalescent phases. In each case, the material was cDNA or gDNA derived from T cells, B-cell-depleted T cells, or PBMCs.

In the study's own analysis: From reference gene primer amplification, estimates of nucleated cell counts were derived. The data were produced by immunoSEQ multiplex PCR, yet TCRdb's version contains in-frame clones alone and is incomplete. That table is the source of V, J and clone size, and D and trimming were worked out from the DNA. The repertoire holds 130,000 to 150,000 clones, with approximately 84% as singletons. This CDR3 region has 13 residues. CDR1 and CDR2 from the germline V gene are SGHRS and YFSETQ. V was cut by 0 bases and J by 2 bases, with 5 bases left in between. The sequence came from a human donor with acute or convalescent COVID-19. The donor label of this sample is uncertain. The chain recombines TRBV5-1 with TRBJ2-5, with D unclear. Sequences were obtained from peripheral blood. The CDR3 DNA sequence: TGCGCCAGCAGCTTGGAGCTACAAGAGACCCAGTACTTC. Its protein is CASSLELQETQYF.